Below are 32 T cell receptor beta chains sequenced from a single sample in a study of cytomegalovirus exposure and HLA in healthy donors. The PCR used 60 Vbeta and 13 Jbeta primers. Generated by immunoSEQ multiplex PCR, the TCRdb table keeps only in-frame clones and is missing some. The table records more than 85,000 clones, over 80% of them present only once. Material for sequencing was PBMCs. The receptors here all came from a man in his late teens or twenties in good health and CMV-seronegative.

In DNA, the CDR3 is TGTGCCAGCAGGGACACCCACTCGGGAGGAGCTTTCTTT. Translated: CASRDTHSGGAFF. This chain joins TRBV2 and TRBJ1-1, with D possibly TRBD1 on 5 matching bases. V shed 6 bases and J shed 10 bases, with 18 bases lying between them. Germline V CDR1 and CDR2: SNHLY, FYNNEI. There are 13 residues in the CDR3.

The genes are TRBV5-1 and TRBJ1-1; 11 bases are shared with TRBD1. The V and J ends lost 4 bases and 0 bases, in that order; junction bases with no gene match: 2. CDR1 is SGHRS and CDR2 is YFSETQ in the germline V gene. This CDR3 spans 15 amino acids. This CDR3 reads CASSTGQGVNTEAFF. The CDR3 DNA sequence: TGCGCCAGCAGCACGGGACAGGGGGTGAACACTGAAGCTTTCTTT.

The V gene is TRBV19, the J gene TRBJ1-1, with 7 positions matching TRBD1. The CDR3 sequence is 16 residues long. V lost 6 bases and J lost 0; bases outside the gene matches: 10. CDR1 is LNHDA and CDR2 is SQIVND in the germline V gene (reference sequence). The CDR3 region is CASSHTQGGMNTEAFF. The CDR3 DNA follows: TGTGCCAGTAGCCATACCCAGGGGGGAATGAACACTGAAGCTTTCTTT.

The chain has TRBV6-5 and TRBJ2-3; a possible D gene is TRBD1 (5 bases). V was clipped by 6 bases and J by 2 bases, with 15 bases between them. The CDR3 totals 15 residues. Germline V gene data show CDR1 as MNHEY and CDR2 as SVGAGI. The CDR3 spells CASRKQAVFTDTQYF. The CDR3 DNA reads as TGTGCCAGCAGAAAACAGGCGGTCTTCACAGATACGCAGTATTTT.

The V gene is TRBV27, the J gene TRBJ2-7, with 9 positions matching TRBD1. The CDR3 spans 15 residues. The germline CDR1 and CDR2 sequences are MNHEY and SMNVEV (reference sequence). V was pared by 3 bases and J by 7 bases, with 10 bases of the junction left unmatched. The DNA of the CDR3 is TGTGCCAGCAGTTTTCCGGGACAGGGCTCTAGGGAGCAGTACTTC. It is translated as CASSFPGQGSREQYF.

This chain joins TRBV5-8 and TRBJ2-1, with 8 bases that match TRBD2. The CDR3 is 16 residues long. Germline V gene lookup returns CDR1 SGHTS and CDR2 YDEGEE. The V segment lost 0 bases and the J segment 2 bases; nucleotides outside the gene matches: 4. CDR3 sequence (DNA): TGTGCCAGCAGCTTGGGCACTAGCGGAGCCTACAATGAGCAGTTCTTC. This sequence encodes CASSLGTSGAYNEQFF.

Details on this clone: Relative to the germline gene, one junction end is altered; a read error may explain this. This rearrangement joins TRBV19 to TRBJ2-2; 9 bases are shared with TRBD1. Germline loops: CDR1 LNHDA, CDR2 SQIVND (reference sequence). CDR3 length equals 15 residues. CDR3 nucleotides: TGTGTCAGTAAGGGCGGGACAGGGTTAACCGGGGAGCTGTTTTTT. As protein: CVSKGGTGLTGELFF.

The gene calls are TRBV4-1 and TRBJ2-1; no clear D gene. V gave up 0 bases and J gave up 2 bases, with 11 bases separating them. The CDR3 loop spans 16 amino acids. Germline loops: CDR1 MGHRA, CDR2 YSYEKL. The CDR3 is CASSQDRSLTYNEQFF. CDR3 in DNA: TGCGCCAGCAGCCAAGATCGCTCACTCACCTACAATGAGCAGTTCTTC.

V gene TRBV30 combines with J gene TRBJ1-2, with unresolved D. The germline V gene encodes CDR1 GTSNPN and CDR2 SVGIG (reference sequence). The CDR3 is made up of 14 amino acids. The V gene lost 3 bases and the J gene lost 0 bases, with 11 bases spanning the gap. CDR3 loop: CAWSLNKANYGYTF. The CDR3 bases are TGTGCCTGGAGCCTTAACAAAGCTAACTATGGCTACACCTTC.

The V and J genes are TRBV29-1 and TRBJ2-2; a weak D match, TRBD1 (6 bases). The germline V and J ends were trimmed by 4 bases and 1 base, with 13 bases remaining between them. This CDR3 has 15 amino acids. The V gene's germline CDR1 is SQVTM and CDR2 ANQGSEA. The CDR3 coding sequence is TGCAGCGTTGTAGGAGTGACAGGGAACACCGGGGAGCTGTTTTTT. This translates into CSVVGVTGNTGELFF.

The CDR3 nucleotides read TGTGCCAGCAGCTCCAATACAGGGCTAGCGGGAGTGTCCTACAATGAGCAGTTCTTC. It is translated as CASSSNTGLAGVSYNEQFF. The V call is TRBV9, the J call TRBJ2-1; TRBD2 aligns across 10 bases. The ends lost 4 bases at V and 1 base at J; junction bases unmatched: 14. This CDR3 is built from 19 residues. Germline CDR1 is SGDLS and CDR2 is YYNGEE.

This chain links TRBV18 with TRBJ2-7; D may be TRBD2 (5 bases). Trimming took off 2 bases at V and 0 bases at J, with 8 bases between the two ends. Per the germline V gene, CDR1 is KGHSH and CDR2 is LQKENI. The CDR3 has 14 residues. For the CDR3, the DNA is TGTGCCAGCTCACCAGACACTAGCTCCTACGAGCAGTACTTC. Protein sequence: CASSPDTSSYEQYF.

This chain connects TRBV14 to TRBJ1-1; unclear D gene. Germline-derived CDR1 and CDR2 are SGHDN and FVKESK. Trimming left V 5 bases short and J 0 bases short, with 7 bases between. The CDR3 sequence is 13 residues long. The CDR3 DNA follows: TGTGCCAGCAGCTTCGGGATGAACACTGAAGCTTTCTTT. Its protein is CASSFGMNTEAFF.

V gene TRBV4-1 combines with J gene TRBJ2-3; 12 nucleotides agree with TRBD2. V trimming: 0 bases; J trimming: 4 bases; junction bases outside the gene matches: 5. Per the germline V gene, CDR1 is MGHRA and CDR2 is YSYEKL. This CDR3 region has 17 residues. CDR3 sequence (DNA): TGCGCCAGCAGCCAAGATCGGACTAGCGGGATGGCAGATACGCAGTATTTT. Protein sequence: CASSQDRTSGMADTQYF.

This chain uses TRBV7-6 with TRBJ1-5, with TRBD1 matching over 8 bases. CDR3 length: 16 residues. Germline V gene lookup returns CDR1 SGHVS and CDR2 FNYEAQ. J lost 11 bases, V lost 2 bases, and 14 bases had no gene match. In nucleotides, the CDR3 is TGTGCCAGCAGCTTAACAGGACAGGGCCCCCCGGTAGCCCAGCATTTT. Translation gives CASSLTGQGPPVAQHF.

The V call is TRBV7-2, the J call TRBJ1-1; 8 bases agree with TRBD1. After removal of 0 bases from V and 11 bases from J, the junction contained 11 bases not matched to a gene. From germline, CDR1 is SGHTA and CDR2 FQGNSA. This CDR3 is 15 amino acids long. This CDR3 reads CASSLAGQGARDAFF. In DNA, the CDR3 is TGTGCCAGCAGCTTAGCGGGGCAGGGGGCAAGGGATGCTTTCTTT.

The chain is built from TRBV7-3 and TRBJ1-1; D may be TRBD1 (6 bases). The V gene lost 5 bases and the J gene lost 4 bases, with 17 bases spanning the gap. The CDR3 is made up of 15 amino acids. CDR1 is SGHTA, CDR2 FQGTGA, per germline. In DNA, the CDR3 is TGTGCCAGCAGCCCGCTAGGGGGGGCCGTCACTGAAGCTTTCTTT. Its protein is CASSPLGGAVTEAFF.

The chain employs TRBV15 and TRBJ1-2; 7 bases match TRBD1. The trim removed 1 base at V and 2 bases at J, leaving 7 bases unmatched. Looked up from germline, CDR1 is LNHNV and CDR2 is YYDKDF (reference sequence). The CDR3 is made up of 16 amino acids. In DNA form, the CDR3 reads TGTGCCACCAGCAGAGGCCCTACAGGGGCCAACTATGGCTACACCTTC. This translates into CATSRGPTGANYGYTF.

This clone was detected once. The rearrangement uses TRBV5-1 and TRBJ1-4; TRBD1 agrees at 8 bases. Germline loops: CDR1 SGHRS, CDR2 YFSETQ. V lost 4 bases, J lost 8 bases, and 7 bases stayed unmatched. CDR3 length: 14 residues. Written as DNA, the CDR3 is TGCGCCAGCAGCGACGGACAGGGCCGGGAAAAACTGTTTTTT. This encodes CASSDGQGREKLFF.

The chain combines TRBV2 with TRBJ1-5; perhaps TRBD1 as D (6 bases). CDR3 length: 15 residues. CDR1 and CDR2 from the germline V gene are SNHLY and FYNNEI. With 7 bases removed from V and 0 bases from J, the gap between germline ends came to 13 bases. CDR3 region: CASTTQGYSNQPQHF. DNA for the CDR3: TGTGCCAGCACCACACAGGGCTATAGCAATCAGCCCCAGCATTTT.

The chain has TRBV27 and TRBJ1-1; no clear D. V was clipped by 6 bases and J by 8 bases, with 16 bases between them. CDR1 and CDR2 (germline): MNHEY, SMNVEV (reference sequence). This CDR3 is 13 amino acids long. CDR3 DNA: TGTGCCAGCAGCCAAACAGTACCCAGAGAAGCTTTCTTT. Translating it yields CASSQTVPREAFF.

This clone was counted between two and nine times. The J gene is TRBJ2-5, the V gene TRBV11-3, with D possibly being TRBD1 (6 bases). V dropped 4 bases and J dropped 5 bases, with 11 bases sitting between them. This CDR3 is built from 13 residues. The germline gives CDR1 SGHNT, CDR2 YENEEA. The CDR3 coding sequence is TGTGCCAGCAGCTATAGACAGGAGGAGACCCAGTACTTC. It is translated as CASSYRQEETQYF.

The chain has TRBV4-3 and TRBJ2-7; 9 nucleotides match TRBD2. Germline V CDR1 and CDR2: LGHNA, YSLEER. With 5 bases clipped from V and 5 bases from J, the junction kept 7 bases outside the gene matches. This CDR3 has 14 residues. The DNA for the CDR3 is TGCGCCAGCAGCTATACTAGCGGGTCTAACGAGCAGTACTTC. Translation: CASSYTSGSNEQYF.

The CDR3 DNA follows: TGTGCCAGCTCACCACTTTCTTTGTGGGGGAGCGGGGCCCACACAGATACGCAGTATTTT. This codes for CASSPLSLWGSGAHTDTQYF. The chain employs TRBV18 and TRBJ2-3; TRBD2 matches 7 bases. CDR1 and CDR2 (germline): KGHSH, LQKENI. The CDR3 is 20 residues long. J gave up 2 bases and V 1 base, and 18 bases lay outside the gene matches.

This chain connects TRBV18 to TRBJ2-2, with D possibly matching TRBD2 (5 bases). This CDR3 spans 17 amino acids. CDR1 is KGHSH, CDR2 LQKENI, per germline. Trimming removed 3 bases at V and 0 bases at J, with 14 bases between. This chain's CDR3 is CASSPPGEGSNTGELFF. The CDR3 DNA is TGTGCCAGCTCACCTCCGGGTGAGGGATCGAACACCGGGGAGCTGTTTTTT.

The V and J genes are TRBV6-5 and TRBJ2-7, with 8 bases matching TRBD1. This CDR3 region has 13 residues. Germline loops: CDR1 MNHEY, CDR2 SVGAGI. The junction had 6 bases not matched to a gene; V was cut back by 6 bases and J by 5 bases. The chain's CDR3 is CASRLTGVHEQYF. The CDR3 DNA reads TGTGCCAGCAGGTTGACAGGGGTCCACGAGCAGTACTTC.

This chain connects TRBV11-2 to TRBJ2-7, with D possibly matching TRBD1 (6 bases). V was clipped by 6 bases and J by 5 bases, with 11 bases between them. Germline V CDR1 and CDR2: SGHAT, FQNNGV. The CDR3 length is 12 residues. The CDR3 loop reads CASRAGAHEQYF. The CDR3 DNA follows: TGTGCCAGCAGGGCAGGGGCCCACGAGCAGTACTTC.

V usage is TRBV7-2 and J usage is TRBJ2-7, with a weak D call TRBD2 (5 bases). CDR1 is SGHTA and CDR2 is FQGNSA in the germline V gene. The CDR3 covers 13 residues. V gave up 3 bases and J gave up 2 bases, with 8 bases separating them. The CDR3 here is CASSFSGTYEQYF. CDR3 DNA: TGTGCCAGCAGCTTCAGCGGAACCTACGAGCAGTACTTC.

CDR3 loop: CASSFGVTSGNTIYF. The CDR3 bases are TGTGCCAGCAGCTTCGGGGTTACCTCTGGAAACACCATATATTTT. The chain joins TRBV7-9 to TRBJ1-3; no clear D gene. With 3 bases removed from V and 0 bases from J, the gap between germline ends came to 9 bases. CDR3 length: 15 residues. Germline values: CDR1 SEHNR, CDR2 FQNEAQ (reference sequence).

The count of this clone is one. V is TRBV5-1 and J is TRBJ2-1; perhaps TRBD1 as D (5 bases). Trimming shortened V by 1 base and J by 5 bases, and 10 bases separated the two germline ends. CDR1 SGHRS and CDR2 YFSETQ come from the germline V gene. The CDR3 is made up of 14 amino acids. CDR3 loop: CASSLSGWNNEQFF. CDR3 DNA sequence: TGCGCCAGCAGCTTGTCAGGGTGGAACAATGAGCAGTTCTTC.

This clone was picked up one time. This rearrangement joins TRBV28 to TRBJ2-7, with 13 positions matching TRBD2. V was pared by 8 bases and J by 3 bases, with 10 bases of the junction left unmatched. Germline CDR1 MDHEN, CDR2 SYDVKM. The CDR3 length is 16 residues. The CDR3 coding sequence is TGTGCCAGCTCTGCCCCGGGACTAGCGGGATTCTACGAGCAGTACTTC. Its protein is CASSAPGLAGFYEQYF. Full variable domain (outside the CDR3, taken from reference TRBV28 and TRBJ2-7): DVKVTQSSRYLVKRTGEKVFLECVQDMDHENMFWYRQDPGLGLRLIYFSYDVKMKEKGDIPEGYSVSREKKERFSLILESASTNQTSMYLCASSAPGLAGFYEQYFGPGTRLTVT.

V usage is TRBV9 and J usage is TRBJ1-1; 7 bases align to TRBD1. V lost 2 bases to trimming and J lost 1 base; unmatched junction nucleotides: 5. The CDR3 sequence is 15 residues long. Germline V lookup: CDR1 SGDLS, CDR2 YYNGEE. CDR3 amino acids: CASSVGQDWNTEAFF. CDR3 in DNA: TGTGCCAGCAGCGTCGGACAGGATTGGAACACTGAAGCTTTCTTT.